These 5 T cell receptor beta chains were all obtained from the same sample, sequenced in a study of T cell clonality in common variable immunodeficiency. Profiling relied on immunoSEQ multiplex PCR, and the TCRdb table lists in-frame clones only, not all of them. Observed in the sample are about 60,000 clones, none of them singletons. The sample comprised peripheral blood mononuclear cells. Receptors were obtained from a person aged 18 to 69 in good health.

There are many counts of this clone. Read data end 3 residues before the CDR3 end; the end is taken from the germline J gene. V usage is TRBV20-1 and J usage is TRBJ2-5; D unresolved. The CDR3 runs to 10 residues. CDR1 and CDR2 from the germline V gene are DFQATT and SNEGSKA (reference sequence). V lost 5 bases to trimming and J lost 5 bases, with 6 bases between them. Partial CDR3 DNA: TGCAGTGCTCCGCGGGAGACC. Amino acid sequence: CSAPRET. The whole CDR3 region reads CSAPRETQYF.

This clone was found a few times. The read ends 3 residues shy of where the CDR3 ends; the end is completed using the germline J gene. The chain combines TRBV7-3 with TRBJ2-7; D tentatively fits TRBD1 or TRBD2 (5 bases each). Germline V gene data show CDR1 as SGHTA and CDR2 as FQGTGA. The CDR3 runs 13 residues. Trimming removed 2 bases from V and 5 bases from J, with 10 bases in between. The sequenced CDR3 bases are TGTGCCAGCAGCTTATCAAGGGGAGACGAG. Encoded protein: CASSLSRGDE. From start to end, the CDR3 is CASSLSRGDEQYF.

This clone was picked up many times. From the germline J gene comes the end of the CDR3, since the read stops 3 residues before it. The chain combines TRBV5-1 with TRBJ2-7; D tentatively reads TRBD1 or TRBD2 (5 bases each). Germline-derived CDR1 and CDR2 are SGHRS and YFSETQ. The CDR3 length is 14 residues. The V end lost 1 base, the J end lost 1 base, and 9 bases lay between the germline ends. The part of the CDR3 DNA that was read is TGCGCCAGCAGCTTGTTGAGGGGATCCTACGAG. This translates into CASSLLRGSYE. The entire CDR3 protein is CASSLLRGSYEQYF.

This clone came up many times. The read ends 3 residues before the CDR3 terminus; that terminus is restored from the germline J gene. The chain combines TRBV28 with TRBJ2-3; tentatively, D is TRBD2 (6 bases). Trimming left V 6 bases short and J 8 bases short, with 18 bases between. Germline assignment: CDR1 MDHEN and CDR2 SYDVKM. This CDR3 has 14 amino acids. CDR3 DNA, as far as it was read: TGTGCCAGCAGAGAGGGAGCGGAGGGAAGTACG. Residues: CASREGAEGST. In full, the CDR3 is CASREGAEGSTQYF.

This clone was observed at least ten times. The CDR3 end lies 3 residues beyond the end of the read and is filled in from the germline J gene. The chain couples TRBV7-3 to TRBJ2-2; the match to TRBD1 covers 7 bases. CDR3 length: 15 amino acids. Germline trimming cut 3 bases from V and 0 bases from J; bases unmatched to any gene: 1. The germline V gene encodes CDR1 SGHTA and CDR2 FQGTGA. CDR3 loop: CASSLQGANTGELFF. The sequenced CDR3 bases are TGTGCCAGCAGCTTGCAGGGGGCGAACACCGGGGAG. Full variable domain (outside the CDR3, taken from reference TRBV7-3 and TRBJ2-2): GAGVSQTPSNKVTEKGKYVELRCDPISGHTALYWYRQSLGQGPEFLIYFQGTGAADDSGLPNDRFFAVRPEGSVSTLKIQRTERGDSAVYLCASSLQGANTGELFFGEGSRLTVL.